One and the same sample provided the 2 T cell receptor beta chains below, sequenced in a study of long-term antiretroviral therapy in people with HIV. Run at survey level, the immunoSEQ assay was version v3.0. The repertoire was sequenced with immunoSEQ multiplex PCR; TCRdb's copy has only in-frame clones and lacks some. The sample comprises 20,000 to 25,000 clones, more than 70% of which are singletons, and roughly 6% rests with the top ten. The sample consisted of unsorted PBMCs, taken 0.6 years after starting antiretroviral therapy. The receptors derive from a man between 60 and 70 years old with HIV.

The V gene is TRBV21-1, the J gene TRBJ2-7; the table assigns TRBD1, which was not confirmed against the DNA. TRBV21-1 is classified as a pseudogene. The CDR3 extends over 14 amino acids. The DNA for the CDR3 is TGTGCCAGCACCCCGGAACAGGGATCCTACGAGCAGTACTTC. Protein sequence: CASTPEQGSYEQYF.

This clone was seen only a few times. V and J are TRBV6-5 and TRBJ2-1; D is perhaps TRBD1 or TRBD2 (5 bases each). Trimming left V 6 bases short and J 5 bases short, with 11 bases between. The CDR3 is made up of 13 amino acids. Germline loops: CDR1 MNHEY, CDR2 SVGAGI. In DNA, the CDR3 is TGTGCCAGCAGCTGGGGACGGGACAATGAGCAGTTCTTC. It yields the protein CASSWGRDNEQFF.